Listed below are T cell receptor beta chains from one sample, sequenced in a study of early T cells in non-severe SARS-CoV-2 infection. TCRdb analysed the 5' RACE reads with MiXCR anew, one entry per CDR3 protein. The data hold around 55,000 distinct CDR3 sequences, with under 15% observed a single time. The input for sequencing was whole blood, taken at baseline. The source is an adult who was a healthcare worker with PCR-confirmed SARS-CoV-2 infection or an uninfected control (not recorded which). Each CDR3 is given without its conserved first and last residue. A D gene is named only where the DNA matches it firmly.

CDR3 protein: ASSQGQGAWANVLT
V gene: TRBV5-1
D gene: TRBD1

CDR3 protein: ASSYGPEGETQY
V gene: TRBV12-3/TRBV12-4
D gene: NA

CDR3 protein: ASTRGLEQY
V gene: TRBV2
D gene: NA

CDR3 protein: ASSIQGRHQPQH
V gene: TRBV12-3/TRBV12-4
D gene: NA

CDR3 protein: ASSLYYLQY
V gene: TRBV28
D gene: NA

CDR3 protein: ASSLLAGDSYEQY
V gene: TRBV5-4
D gene: TRBD2

CDR3 protein: ASSQGTGPFNEQF
V gene: TRBV11-3
D gene: TRBD1

CDR3 protein: ASSELAGGPDTQY
V gene: TRBV6-1
D gene: TRBD2

CDR3 protein: ASSLIGTVYEQY
V gene: TRBV28
D gene: TRBD1

CDR3 protein: ASSSTRRAGGPSYEQY
V gene: TRBV7-9
D gene: TRBD2

CDR3 protein: ASTPRTPSSGNTIY
V gene: TRBV6-5
D gene: NA

CDR3 protein: ASSQYRNEQF
V gene: TRBV7-9
D gene: NA

CDR3 protein: ASSQGPLEQY
V gene: TRBV3-1
D gene: NA

CDR3 protein: SPLEDTQY
V gene: TRBV20-1
D gene: NA

CDR3 protein: ATSDWRGGSTDTQY
V gene: TRBV24-1
D gene: NA

CDR3 protein: SVATTNEKLF
V gene: TRBV29-1
D gene: NA

CDR3 protein: ASSTGTSLSQY
V gene: TRBV7-2
D gene: NA

CDR3 protein: ASSQAGLGTQY
V gene: TRBV3-1
D gene: NA

CDR3 protein: ASTSGITEQF
V gene: TRBV27
D gene: TRBD2

CDR3 protein: ASSPRGGRAKNIQY
V gene: TRBV27
D gene: TRBD2

CDR3 protein: ASTPPENQETQY
V gene: TRBV7-9
D gene: NA

CDR3 protein: ASSLLGTSDSTDTQY
V gene: TRBV5-5
D gene: TRBD2

CDR3 protein: ASSPADSERGEKLF
V gene: TRBV7-2
D gene: NA

CDR3 protein: ASSQGRLAGGRGDTQY
V gene: TRBV14
D gene: TRBD2

CDR3 protein: SVEVRDRGPDTQY
V gene: TRBV29-1
D gene: TRBD1

CDR3 protein: ASSLQGREGTEAF
V gene: TRBV5-1
D gene: NA

CDR3 protein: ASSLPGQAEKLF
V gene: TRBV12-3/TRBV12-4
D gene: TRBD1

CDR3 protein: ASREKGPGNTIY
V gene: TRBV10-2
D gene: NA

CDR3 protein: ASSLEGQASYEQY
V gene: TRBV11-2
D gene: TRBD1

CDR3 protein: ASSSRTGVTGELF
V gene: TRBV5-1
D gene: TRBD1

CDR3 protein: ASSHSPNTEAF
V gene: TRBV10-1
D gene: NA

CDR3 protein: ASSFGNRPHYEQY
V gene: TRBV7-2
D gene: NA

CDR3 protein: ATDAYEQY
V gene: TRBV7-9
D gene: NA

CDR3 protein: ASSATDRSYNEQF
V gene: TRBV9
D gene: NA

CDR3 protein: ASTLRLASGSLNTGELF
V gene: TRBV5-1
D gene: TRBD2